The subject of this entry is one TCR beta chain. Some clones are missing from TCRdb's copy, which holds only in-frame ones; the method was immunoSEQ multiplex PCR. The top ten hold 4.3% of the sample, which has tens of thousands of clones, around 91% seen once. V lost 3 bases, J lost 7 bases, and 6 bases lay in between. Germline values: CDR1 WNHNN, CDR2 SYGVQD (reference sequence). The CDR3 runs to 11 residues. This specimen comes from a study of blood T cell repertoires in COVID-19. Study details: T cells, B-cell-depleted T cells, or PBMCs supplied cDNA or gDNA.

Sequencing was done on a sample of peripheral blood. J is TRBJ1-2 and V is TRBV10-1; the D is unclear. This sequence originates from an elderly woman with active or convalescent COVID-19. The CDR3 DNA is TGCGCCAGCAGTGATTCTTCTGGCTACACCTTC. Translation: CASSDSSGYTF.